A selection of T cell receptor beta chains follows, all from one sample in a study of blood T cell repertoires in COVID-19. The assay was immunoSEQ multiplex PCR, and TCRdb's table has in-frame clones only and misses some. The table shows some 30,000 clones, with around 90% occurring only once. Sequencing used peripheral blood. These receptors came from a man between 45 and 60 years old with active or convalescent COVID-19. The CDR3 runs from the conserved cysteine through the conserved F or W. A D gene is named only where the DNA matches it firmly. Clone size is shown for a subset of rows, as once, few, many or a class of expanded clone.

>.|TRBV7-9|TRBJ2-7|TRBD1|14
TGTGCCAGCAGCTTTGCAGGGGGCCCCTACGAGCAGTACTTC
CASSFAGGPYEQYF
>.|TRBV6-5|TRBJ2-5|.|14
TGTGCCAGCAGGGAGACAGACTCCCCCGAGACCCAGTACTTC
CASRETDSPETQYF
>.|TRBV5-6|TRBJ2-3|.|14
TGTGCCAGCAGCTATGGCAGGGCTCGAGATACGCAGTATTTT
CASSYGRARDTQYF
>.|TRBV4-3|TRBJ2-2|TRBD1|21
TGCGCCAGCAGCCAAGATAGTCCCCGGACAGGGGGCATCGTGGGCACCGGGGAGCTGTTTTTT
CASSQDSPRTGGIVGTGELFF
>.|TRBV5-4|TRBJ1-1|TRBD1|11
TGTGCCAGCAGCGGCAGGGGGAGGGCTTTCTTT
CASSGRGRAFF
>.|TRBV13|TRBJ2-7|TRBD1|15
TGTGCCAGCAGCTCCCGCCTGACCACAGGGGACGAGCAGTACTTC
CASSSRLTTGDEQYF
>.|TRBV30|TRBJ1-6|.|13
TGTGCCTGGACATCGGAGTTGAATTCACCCCTCCACTTT
CAWTSELNSPLHF
>.|TRBV28|TRBJ2-7|TRBD1|16
TGTGCCAGCAGTTCTTACTGGGACAGGAGATCCTACGAGCAGTACTTC
CASSSYWDRRSYEQYF
>.|TRBV27|TRBJ2-2|.|14
TGTGCCAGCAGTCAACCCGGGAGCACCGGGGAGCTGTTTTTT
CASSQPGSTGELFF
>.|TRBV7-2|TRBJ2-7|TRBD2|18
TGTGCCAGCAGCCCCGGGACTAGCGGGAGTTTAATCTCCTACGAGCAGTACTTC
CASSPGTSGSLISYEQYF
>.|TRBV20-1|TRBJ2-1|TRBD2|16
TGCAGTGCCAGTGGTACTAGCGGGAGGGCCTACAATGAGCAGTTCTTC
CSASGTSGRAYNEQFF
>.|TRBV5-6|TRBJ2-5|TRBD1|16
TGTGCCAGCAGCTTGGTGGGGACAGGGTGGGAAGAGACCCAGTACTTC
CASSLVGTGWEETQYF
>.|TRBV29-1|TRBJ2-2|TRBD2|17
TGCAGCGTTGAGGAGGGTAGCGGGACCCTGGGGACCGGGGAGCTGTTTTTT
CSVEEGSGTLGTGELFF
>.|TRBV11-2|TRBJ2-7|TRBD1|15
TGTGCCAGCAGTCTCGGACAGGGGAGCCAATACGAGCAGTACTTC
CASSLGQGSQYEQYF
>.|TRBV4-1|TRBJ2-3|.|14
TGCGCCAGCAGCCAGGTCGGGGCGGGGGATACGCAGTATTTT
CASSQVGAGDTQYF
>.|TRBV28|TRBJ1-1|TRBD1|12
TGTGCCAGCAGTTTTAGGGGGCCTGAAGCTTTCTTT
CASSFRGPEAFF
>.|TRBV29-1|TRBJ1-1|.|12
TGCAGCGTGTGGGGGGGGAACACTGAAGCTTTCTTT
CSVWGGNTEAFF
>.|TRBV18|TRBJ2-7|.|14
TGTGCCAGCTCACCGCCGCAGGGGTATTACGAGCAGTACTTC
CASSPPQGYYEQYF
>.|TRBV7-2|TRBJ2-1|TRBD2|16
TGTGCCAGCAGCTTAGCTTTTAGCGGGTCCTACAATGAGCAGTTCTTC
CASSLAFSGSYNEQFF
>.|TRBV5-8|TRBJ2-7|TRBD2|16
TGTGCCAGCAGCTTGGCCCGGACTAGCGGGAGTTACGAGCAGTACTTC
CASSLARTSGSYEQYF
>.|TRBV7-9|TRBJ2-3|.|14
TGTGCCAGCAGCTTAGACGGGAACGCAGATACGCAGTATTTT
CASSLDGNADTQYF
>.|TRBV7-9|TRBJ2-7|.|17
TGTGCCAGCAGCTTACCTTCCTCCCCAGGGTTTATCTACGAGCAGTACTTC
CASSLPSSPGFIYEQYF
>few|TRBV20-1|TRBJ1-3|.|10
TGCAGTGCCCAGGACAGAACCATATATTTT
CSAQDRTIYF
>once|TRBV21-1|TRBJ2-7|.|14
TGTGCCAGCAGCAAAGTGGGACAGTCCTACGAGCAGTACTTC
CASSKVGQSYEQYF
>.|TRBV28|TRBJ1-3|TRBD1|20
TGTGCCAGCAGTTTCGTAGTGGGGACAGGGAAGACGGCGTTTGGAAACACCATATATTTT
CASSFVVGTGKTAFGNTIYF
>.|TRBV5-8|TRBJ2-1|.|16
TGTGCCAGCAGCTTGTTGGTGGTCAGCTCCTACAATGAGCAGTTCTTC
CASSLLVVSSYNEQFF
>once|TRBV9|TRBJ2-5|TRBD2|15
TGTGCCAGCAGTAACTTGGGGGGAGGGGAAGAGACCCAGTACTTC
CASSNLGGGEETQYF
>.|TRBV19|TRBJ2-2|.|15
TGTGCCAGTAGTATTACTAGTCCCAACACCGGGGAGCTGTTTTTT
CASSITSPNTGELFF
>.|TRBV29-1|TRBJ1-1|.|12
TGCAGCGTTGAACGGCGGAGAACTGAAGCTTTCTTT
CSVERRRTEAFF